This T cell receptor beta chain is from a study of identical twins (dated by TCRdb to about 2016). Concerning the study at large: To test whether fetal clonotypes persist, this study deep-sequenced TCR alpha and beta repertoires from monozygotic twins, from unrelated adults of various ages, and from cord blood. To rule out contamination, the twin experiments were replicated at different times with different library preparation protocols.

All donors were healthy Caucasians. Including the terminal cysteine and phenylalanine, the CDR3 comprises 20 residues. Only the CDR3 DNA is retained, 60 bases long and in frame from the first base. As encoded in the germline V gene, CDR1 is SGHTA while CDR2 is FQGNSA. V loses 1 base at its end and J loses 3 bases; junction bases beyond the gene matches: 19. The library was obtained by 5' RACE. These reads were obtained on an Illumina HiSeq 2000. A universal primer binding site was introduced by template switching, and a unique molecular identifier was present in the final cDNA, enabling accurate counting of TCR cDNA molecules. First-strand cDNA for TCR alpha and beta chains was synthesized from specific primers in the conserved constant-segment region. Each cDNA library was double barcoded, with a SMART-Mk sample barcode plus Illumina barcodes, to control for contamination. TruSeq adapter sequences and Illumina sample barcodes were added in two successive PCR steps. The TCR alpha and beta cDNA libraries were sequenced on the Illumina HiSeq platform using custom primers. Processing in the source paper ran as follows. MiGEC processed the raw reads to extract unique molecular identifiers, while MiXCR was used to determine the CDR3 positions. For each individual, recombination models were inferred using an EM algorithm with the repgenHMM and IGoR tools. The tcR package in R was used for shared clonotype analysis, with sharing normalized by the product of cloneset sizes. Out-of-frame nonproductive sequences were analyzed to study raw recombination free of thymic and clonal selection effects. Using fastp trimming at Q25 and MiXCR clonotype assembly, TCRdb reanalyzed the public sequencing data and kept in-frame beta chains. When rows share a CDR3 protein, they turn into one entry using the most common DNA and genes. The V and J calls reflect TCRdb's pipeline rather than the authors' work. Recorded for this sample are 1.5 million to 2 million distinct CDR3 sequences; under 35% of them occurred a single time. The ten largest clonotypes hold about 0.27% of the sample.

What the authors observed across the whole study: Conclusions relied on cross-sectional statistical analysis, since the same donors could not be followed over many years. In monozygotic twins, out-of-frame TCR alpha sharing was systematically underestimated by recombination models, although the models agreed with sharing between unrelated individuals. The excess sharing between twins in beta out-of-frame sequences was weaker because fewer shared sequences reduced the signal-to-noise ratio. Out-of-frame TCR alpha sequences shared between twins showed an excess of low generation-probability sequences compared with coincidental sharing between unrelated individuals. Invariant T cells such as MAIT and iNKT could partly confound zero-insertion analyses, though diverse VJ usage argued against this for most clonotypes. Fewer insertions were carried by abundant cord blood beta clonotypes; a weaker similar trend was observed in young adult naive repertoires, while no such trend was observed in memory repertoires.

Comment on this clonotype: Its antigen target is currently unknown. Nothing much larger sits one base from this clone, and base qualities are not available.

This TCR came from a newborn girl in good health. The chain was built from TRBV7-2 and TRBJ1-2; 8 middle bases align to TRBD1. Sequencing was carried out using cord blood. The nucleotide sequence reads TGTGCCAGCAGCTTAGGATACCCGGCAGGGGGCTACGAGTTTGACTATGGCTACACCTTC. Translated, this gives CASSLGYPAGGYEFDYGYTF. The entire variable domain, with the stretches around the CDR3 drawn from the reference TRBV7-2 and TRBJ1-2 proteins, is GAGVSQSPSNKVTEKGKDVELRCDPISGHTALYWYRQSLGQGLEFLIYFQGNSAPDKSGLPSDRFSAERTGGSVSTLTIQRTQQEDSAVYLCASSLGYPAGGYEFDYGYTFGSGTRLTVV.